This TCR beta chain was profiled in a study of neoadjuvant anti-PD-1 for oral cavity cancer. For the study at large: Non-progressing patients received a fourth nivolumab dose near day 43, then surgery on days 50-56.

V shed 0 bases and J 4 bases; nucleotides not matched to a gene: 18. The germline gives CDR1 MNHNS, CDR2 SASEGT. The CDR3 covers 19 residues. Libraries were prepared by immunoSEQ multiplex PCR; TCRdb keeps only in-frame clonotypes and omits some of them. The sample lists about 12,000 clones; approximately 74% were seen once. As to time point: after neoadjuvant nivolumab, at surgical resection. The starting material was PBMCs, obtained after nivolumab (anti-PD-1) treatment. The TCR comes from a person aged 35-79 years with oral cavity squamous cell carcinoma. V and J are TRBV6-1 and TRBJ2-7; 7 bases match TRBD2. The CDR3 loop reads CASSEALGLGGGRVYEQYF. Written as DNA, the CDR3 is TGTGCCAGCAGTGAAGCGCTAGGGTTGGGGGGGGGAAGAGTTTACGAGCAGTACTTC.